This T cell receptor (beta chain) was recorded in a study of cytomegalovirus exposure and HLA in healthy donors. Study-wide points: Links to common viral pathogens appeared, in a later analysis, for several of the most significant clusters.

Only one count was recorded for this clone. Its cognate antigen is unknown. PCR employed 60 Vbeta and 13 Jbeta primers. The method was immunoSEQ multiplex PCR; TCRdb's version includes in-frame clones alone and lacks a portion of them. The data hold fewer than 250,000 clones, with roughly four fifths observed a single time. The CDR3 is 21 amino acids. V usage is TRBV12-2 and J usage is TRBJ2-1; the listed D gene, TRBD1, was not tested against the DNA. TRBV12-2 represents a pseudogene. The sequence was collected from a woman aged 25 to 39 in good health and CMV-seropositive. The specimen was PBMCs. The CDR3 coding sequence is TGTGCAAGTCGCTCTCTTCCGGACAGGGAGGTAACTCCGGGGTCCTACAATGAGCAGTTCTTC. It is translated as CASRSLPDREVTPGSYNEQFF.